These 10 T cell receptor beta chains originate from one sample sequenced in a study of cytomegalovirus exposure and HLA in healthy donors. The PCR employed 60 Vbeta primers together with 13 Jbeta primers. Some clones are missing from TCRdb's copy, which holds only in-frame ones; the method was immunoSEQ multiplex PCR. The sample consists of some 190,000 clones, about 85% of them appearing once. Sample: PBMCs. Receptors were obtained from a boy aged 2 to 10 in good health and CMV-seronegative.

The chain employs TRBV6-1 and TRBJ2-7, with 9 positions matching TRBD1. CDR3 size: 16 residues. From germline, CDR1 is MNHNS and CDR2 SASEGT. V was pared by 4 bases and J by 4 bases, with 11 bases of the junction left unmatched. CDR3 bases: TGTGCCAGCAGTGGACCCCCGGGACAGGGAAATTACGAGCAGTACGTC. Translated, it gives CASSGPPGQGNYEQYV.

V usage is TRBV6-5 and J usage is TRBJ2-5; TRBD1 is a possible D gene (5 bases). Trimming left V 6 bases short and J 2 bases short, with 10 bases between. The CDR3 runs 13 residues. Germline-derived CDR1 and CDR2 are MNHEY and SVGAGI. The CDR3 loop reads CASRRQPQETQYF. The CDR3 nucleotides are TGTGCCAGCAGAAGACAGCCGCAAGAGACCCAGTACTTC.

The chain couples TRBV7-6 to TRBJ2-5; TRBD1 might be the D (5 bases). Germline loops: CDR1 SGHVS, CDR2 FNYEAQ. Between the trimmed V and J ends, which lost 5 bases and 5 bases, there was a span of 6 bases. The CDR3 length is 11 residues. CDR3 loop: CASSPGETQYF. DNA for the CDR3: TGTGCCAGCAGCCCAGGGGAGACCCAGTACTTC.

This rearrangement joins TRBV11-2 to TRBJ1-1; D gene ambiguous. This CDR3 has 15 amino acids. CDR1 is SGHAT, CDR2 FQNNGV, per germline. Trimming took off 1 base at V and 0 bases at J, with 9 bases between the two ends. CDR3 amino acids: CASSLGARMNTEAFF. In DNA, the CDR3 is TGTGCCAGCAGCTTAGGGGCCAGAATGAACACTGAAGCTTTCTTT.

The V and J genes are TRBV28 and TRBJ2-7, with unresolved D. The ends were cut back, 6 bases at V and 1 base at J, with 4 bases in the middle. Germline assignment: CDR1 MDHEN and CDR2 SYDVKM. The CDR3 consists of 11 residues. CDR3 amino acids: CASRYSYEQYF. The CDR3 DNA reads as TGTGCCAGCAGGTATTCCTACGAGCAGTACTTC.

The gene calls are TRBV11-3 and TRBJ2-3; TRBD1 matches at 12 bases. The CDR3 sequence is 15 residues long. The V gene end was trimmed by 3 bases and the J gene end by 2 bases; junction bases not matched to a gene: 0. Germline assignment: CDR1 SGHNT and CDR2 YENEEA. The CDR3 sequence: CASSLGQGATDTQYF. The CDR3 nucleotides are TGTGCCAGCAGCTTGGGACAGGGGGCCACAGATACGCAGTATTTT. Full variable domain (remainder filled in from reference TRBV11-3 and TRBJ2-3): EAGVVQSPRYKIIEKKQPVAFWCNPISGHNTLYWYLQNLGQGPELLIRYENEEAVDDSQLPKDRFSAERLKGVDSTLKIQPAELGDSAVYLCASSLGQGATDTQYFGPGTRLTVL.

This sequence joins TRBV27 and TRBJ1-5; 9 bases align to TRBD1. The CDR3 consists of 19 residues. Germline CDR1 and CDR2: MNHEY and SMNVEV (reference sequence). J gave up 2 bases and V 6 bases, and 17 bases lay outside the gene matches. The chain's CDR3 is CASSQYDRGKGPRNQPQHF. The CDR3 nucleotides read TGTGCCAGCAGCCAATACGACAGGGGGAAGGGACCCCGCAATCAGCCCCAGCATTTT.

This clone was seen only once. The chain uses TRBV5-1 and TRBJ2-3; 7 bases map to TRBD1. Trimming at V came to 3 bases and at J to 4 bases, leaving 2 bases not matched to a gene. From germline, CDR1 is SGHRS and CDR2 YFSETQ. The CDR3 sequence is 13 residues long. The CDR3 nucleotides are TGCGCCAGCAGCTACCAGGGGGCAGATACGCAGTATTTT. Translated: CASSYQGADTQYF.

V is TRBV28 and J is TRBJ2-7; the D gene is possibly TRBD2 (5 bases). V was clipped by 3 bases and J by 3 bases, with 9 bases between them. This CDR3 has 13 amino acids. CDR1 MDHEN and CDR2 SYDVKM come from the germline V gene. CDR3 loop: CASSFKGVYEQYF. The CDR3 DNA follows: TGTGCCAGCAGTTTTAAGGGAGTCTACGAGCAGTACTTC.

The chain combines TRBV6-1 with TRBJ1-2; possible D gene TRBD1, 5 bases. Germline V gene data show CDR1 as MNHNS and CDR2 as SASEGT. Trimming left V 6 bases short and J 1 base short, with 15 bases between. The CDR3 extends over 15 amino acids. The CDR3 region has the DNA TGTGCCAGCAGCCCAACAGGAGTTTTTAACTATGGCTACACCTTC. Encoded protein: CASSPTGVFNYGYTF.